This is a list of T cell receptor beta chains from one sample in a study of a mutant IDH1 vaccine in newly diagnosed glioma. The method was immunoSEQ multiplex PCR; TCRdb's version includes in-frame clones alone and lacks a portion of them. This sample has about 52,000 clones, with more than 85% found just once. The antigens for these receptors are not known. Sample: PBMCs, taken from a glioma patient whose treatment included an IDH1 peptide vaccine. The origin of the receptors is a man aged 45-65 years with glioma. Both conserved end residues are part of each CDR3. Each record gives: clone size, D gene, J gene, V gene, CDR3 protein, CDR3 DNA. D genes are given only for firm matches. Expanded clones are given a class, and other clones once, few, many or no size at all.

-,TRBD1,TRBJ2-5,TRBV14,CASSRQGYFQETQYF,TGTGCCAGCAGCCGACAGGGCTACTTCCAAGAGACCCAGTACTTC
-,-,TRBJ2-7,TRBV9,CASSVGGPAYEQYF,TGTGCCAGCAGCGTAGGGGGCCCTGCCTACGAGCAGTACTTC
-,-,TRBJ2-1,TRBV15,CATSTPGIRYNEQFF,TGTGCCACCTCAACGCCGGGGATCAGATACAATGAGCAGTTCTTC
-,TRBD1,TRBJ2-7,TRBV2,CASSYRDRVEYEQYF,TGTGCCAGCAGTTACCGGGACAGAGTGGAGTACGAGCAGTACTTC
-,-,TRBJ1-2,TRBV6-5,CASSYTTEYGYTF,TGTGCCAGCAGTTACACCACAGAGTATGGCTACACCTTC
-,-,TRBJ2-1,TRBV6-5,CASSYLGDGSYNEQFF,TGTGCCAGCAGTTACCTAGGCGACGGCTCCTACAATGAGCAGTTCTTC
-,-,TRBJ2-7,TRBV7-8,CASSSRQIYEQYF,TGTGCCAGCAGCTCTCGACAGATCTACGAGCAGTACTTC
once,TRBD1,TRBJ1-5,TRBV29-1,CSVRDRGSQPQHF,TGCAGCGTCCGGGACAGGGGGTCCCAGCCCCAGCATTTT
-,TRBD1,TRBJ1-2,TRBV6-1,CASSEEWTGRGYTF,TGTGCCAGCAGTGAAGAGTGGACAGGGAGGGGCTACACCTTC
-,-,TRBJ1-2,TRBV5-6,CASSLVGRAGGYTF,TGTGCCAGCAGCTTGGTCGGCAGGGCGGGTGGCTACACCTTC
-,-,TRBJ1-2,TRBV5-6,CASRPQGRNGYTF,TGTGCCAGCAGACCACAGGGAAGGAATGGCTACACCTTC
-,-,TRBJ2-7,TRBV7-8,CASSLVPAAYEQYF,TGTGCCAGCAGCTTAGTTCCGGCCGCCTACGAGCAGTACTTC
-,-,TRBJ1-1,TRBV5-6,CASSPDPRNTEAFF,TGTGCCAGCAGCCCGGACCCGAGGAACACTGAAGCTTTCTTT
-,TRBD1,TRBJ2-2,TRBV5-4,CASSVRTGRNTGELFF,TGTGCCAGCAGCGTCCGGACAGGGAGGAACACCGGGGAGCTGTTTTTT
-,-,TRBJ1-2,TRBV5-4,CASSRGETNYGYTF,TGTGCCAGCAGTCGGGGGGAGACTAACTATGGCTACACCTTC
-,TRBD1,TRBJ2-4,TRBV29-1,CSVGGTGDVAKNIQYF,TGCAGCGTTGGCGGGACAGGGGATGTGGCCAAAAACATTCAGTACTTC
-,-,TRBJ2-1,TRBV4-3,CASSLRVGLNNEQFF,TGCGCCAGCAGCCTCAGGGTGGGGCTAAACAATGAGCAGTTCTTC
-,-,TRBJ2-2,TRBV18,CASSPPGTPTGTGELFF,TGTGCCAGCTCACCTCCCGGGACTCCCACCGGCACCGGGGAGCTGTTTTTT
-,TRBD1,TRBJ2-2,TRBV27,CASSFRQGLAGELFF,TGTGCCAGCAGTTTCCGACAGGGGTTAGCCGGGGAGCTGTTTTTT
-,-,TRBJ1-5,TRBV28,CASRSGGFSSQHF,TGTGCCAGCAGGTCGGGGGGATTCAGTTCCCAGCATTTT
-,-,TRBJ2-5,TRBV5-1,CASSREVIQYF,TGCGCCAGCAGCAGGGAAGTGATCCAGTACTTC
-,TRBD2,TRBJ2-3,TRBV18,CASSPPSGGSTTQYF,TGTGCCAGCTCACCCCCTAGCGGGGGTTCTACTACGCAGTATTTT
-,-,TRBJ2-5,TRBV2,CASRPYTQETQYF,TGTGCCAGCAGGCCGTACACCCAAGAGACCCAGTACTTC
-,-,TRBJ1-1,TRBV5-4,CASSLVGSEAFF,TGTGCCAGCAGCTTGGTGGGATCTGAAGCTTTCTTT
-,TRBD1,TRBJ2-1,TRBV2,CASSDQGASGNEQFF,TGTGCCAGCAGTGACCAGGGGGCGAGTGGTAATGAGCAGTTCTTC
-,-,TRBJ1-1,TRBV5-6,CASSRPAGWGDEAFF,TGTGCCAGCAGCCGGCCCGCGGGGTGGGGGGATGAAGCTTTCTTT
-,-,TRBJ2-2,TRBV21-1,CASSKRFGLAGVTPSGELFF,TGTGCCAGCAGCAAAAGATTTGGGCTAGCGGGAGTCACCCCATCCGGGGAGCTGTTTTTT
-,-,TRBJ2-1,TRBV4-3,CASSQVGTGTYNEQFF,TGCGCCAGCAGCCAAGTGGGGACGGGAACCTACAATGAGCAGTTCTTC
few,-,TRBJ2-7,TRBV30,CAWSRGPGDYEQYF,TGTGCCTGGAGTAGAGGCCCAGGGGACTACGAGCAGTACTTC
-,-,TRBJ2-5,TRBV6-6,CASTKAQGSTRETQYF,TGTGCCAGCACCAAAGCTCAGGGTTCAACGCGAGAGACCCAGTACTTC
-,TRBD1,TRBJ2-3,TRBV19,CASSQTDRASTDTQYF,TGTGCCAGTAGTCAGACCGACAGGGCTAGCACAGATACGCAGTATTTT